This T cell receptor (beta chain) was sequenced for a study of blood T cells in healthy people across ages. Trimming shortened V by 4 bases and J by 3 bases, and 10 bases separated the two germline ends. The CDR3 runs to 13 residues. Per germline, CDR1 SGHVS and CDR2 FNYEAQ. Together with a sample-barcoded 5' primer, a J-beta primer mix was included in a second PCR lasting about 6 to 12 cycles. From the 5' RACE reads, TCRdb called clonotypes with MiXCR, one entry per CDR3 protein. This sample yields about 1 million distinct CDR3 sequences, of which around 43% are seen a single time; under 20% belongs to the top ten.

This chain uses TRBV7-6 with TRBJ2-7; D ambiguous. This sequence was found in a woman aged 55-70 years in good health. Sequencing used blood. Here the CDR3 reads CASSSGPNYEQYF. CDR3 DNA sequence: TGTGCCAGCAGCTCAGGTCCGAACTACGAGCAGTACTTC.